The clone carrying this T cell receptor beta chain has a single count. The data belong to a study of T cell changes during pregnancy in multiple sclerosis. V was cut by 9 bases and J by 5 bases, with 14 bases left in between. Germline V gene sequence: CDR1 MNHEY, CDR2 SMNVEV (reference sequence). CDR3 length equals 14 residues. The protocol was immunoSEQ multiplex PCR, while the TCRdb copy is restricted to in-frame clones and leaves out a portion. The sample contains about 12,000 clones, around 89% of which appear only once. This sequence originates from a female donor in good health, enrolled as a control in a pregnancy study. The sample here was CD8+ T cells from peripheral blood mononuclear cells, taken in the second trimester of pregnancy. The chain recombines TRBV27 with TRBJ1-6, with D possibly matching TRBD1 (5 bases). The CDR3 nucleotides are TGTGCCAGGGGAGGGGTAGCCCATAATTCACCCCTCCACTTT. It is translated as CARGGVAHNSPLHF.